The T cell receptor beta chain under discussion was sequenced for a study of cytomegalovirus exposure and HLA in healthy donors. This clone was detected only once. Its target is not known. CDR3 length equals 15 residues. The trim removed 6 bases at V and 1 base at J, leaving 8 bases unmatched. Germline V lookup: CDR1 MNHEY, CDR2 SVGAGI. Broader study findings: HLA restriction was apparent for most CMV-associated TCR beta chains in a later analysis. Previous analysis showed most TCR beta V segments were productive about 90% or about 30% of the time. An Asian-associated ancestry cluster reportedly showed fewer N-insertions than the approximately 700-donor mean in a later analysis.

Primers for the PCR totalled 60 Vbeta and 13 Jbeta. Only in-frame clones appear in the TCRdb table, and some are missing; sequencing was by immunoSEQ multiplex PCR. The sample contains 150,000 to 200,000 clones, approximately 81% of which appear only once. J is TRBJ1-1 and V is TRBV6-5, with TRBD1 matching 7 bases. This TCR was sampled from a female donor in good health and CMV-seronegative. Input material: PBMCs. CDR3 amino acids: CASRGDGQANTEAFF. In DNA, the CDR3 is TGTGCCAGCAGAGGGGACGGACAGGCGAACACTGAAGCTTTCTTT.